Shown below are 32 T cell receptor beta chains from a single sample sequenced in a study of T cell responses to AZD1222 COVID-19 vaccine (dated by TCRdb to the early 2020s). The time point label, as the study defines it: baseline before first vaccination. The library was prepared using the immunoSEQ multiplex PCR assay. TCRdb carries this immuneACCESS record with in-frame sequences only. Its versions omit some clonotypes, under half of them owing to an unresolved V gene in the studies checked, with the rest unexplained. The sample records 85,000 to 100,000 clones, under 90% of which are singletons. The ten top clones hold about 9.4% of the sample. The sample was peripheral blood, taken on day 0 of AZD1222 vaccination. These receptors originate from an adult in good health.

This clone has only one observation. V gene TRBV2 combines with J gene TRBJ2-3; 8 bases fit TRBD1. The ends lost 6 bases at V and 6 bases at J; junction bases unmatched: 8. The germline gives CDR1 SNHLY, CDR2 FYNNEI. There are 14 residues in the CDR3. The CDR3 spells CASRAGGATDTQYF. As DNA, the CDR3 is TGTGCCAGCAGAGCAGGGGGCGCGACGGATACGCAGTATTTT. The full variable domain, with the rest looked up from reference TRBV2 and TRBJ2-3, is EPEVTQTPSHQVTQMGQEVILRCVPISNHLYFYWYRQILGQKVEFLVSFYNNEISEKSEIFDDQFSVERPDGSNFTLKIRSTKLEDSAMYFCASRAGGATDTQYFGPGTRLTVL.

This clone has only a few counts. The rearrangement links TRBV5-1 to TRBJ1-1; 7 nucleotides align to TRBD1. J gave up 1 base and V 4 bases, and 10 bases lay outside the gene matches. This CDR3 region has 16 residues. Per germline, CDR1 SGHRS and CDR2 YFSETQ. CDR3 in DNA: TGCGCCAGCAGCCTTGGAGGGGGCGCGGGGAACACTGAAGCTTTCTTT. It encodes CASSLGGGAGNTEAFF.

On this clone itself: In the same sample, other DNA sequences code for this CDR3. The CDR3 sequence is CASSSGTSGYNEQFF. The CDR3 bases are TGTGCCAGCAGTTCTGGGACTAGCGGTTACAATGAGCAGTTCTTC. The chain employs TRBV6-5 and TRBJ2-1; the match to TRBD2 covers 11 bases. Germline V gene lookup returns CDR1 MNHEY and CDR2 SVGAGI. The CDR3 runs to 15 residues. The ends lost 4 bases at V and 4 bases at J; junction bases unmatched: 3.

The chain carries TRBV19 and TRBJ2-7, with 11 bases that match TRBD1. V lost 7 bases, J lost 3 bases, and 5 bases stayed unmatched. The germline V gene has CDR1 LNHDA and CDR2 SQIVND (reference sequence). The CDR3 covers 14 residues. CDR3 residues: CASTRTGGSYEQYF. CDR3 in DNA: TGTGCCAGTACCCGGACAGGGGGCAGCTACGAGCAGTACTTC.

The chain employs TRBV15 and TRBJ1-2, with a weak D call TRBD1 (5 bases). Germline V lookup: CDR1 LNHNV, CDR2 YYDKDF (reference sequence). The V gene lost 0 bases and the J gene lost 7 bases, with 9 bases spanning the gap. The CDR3 totals 13 residues. Written as DNA, the CDR3 is TGTGCCACCAGCAGAGATCGGGGGTTTGGCTACACCTTC. Amino acids: CATSRDRGFGYTF.

The CDR3: CASSVGDESRHGYTF. CDR3 nucleotides: TGTGCCAGCAGCGTAGGGGACGAGAGTCGTCATGGCTACACCTTC. V and J are TRBV9 and TRBJ1-2, with TRBD1 as a possible D gene (5 bases). The CDR3 is 15 amino acids. Per the germline V gene, CDR1 is SGDLS and CDR2 is YYNGEE. The V and J ends lost 0 bases and 6 bases respectively, with 15 bases between them.

The gene calls are TRBV18 and TRBJ2-7; 7 bases agree with TRBD1. From germline, CDR1 is KGHSH and CDR2 LQKENI. V lost 0 bases, J lost 2 bases, and 4 bases stayed unmatched. CDR3 length equals 15 residues. Here the CDR3 DNA reads TGTGCCAGCTCACCACCCCGAACAGGGGCCTACGAGCAGTACTTC. This codes for CASSPPRTGAYEQYF. The variable domain in full, completed from reference TRBV18 and TRBJ2-7, reads NAGVMQNPRHLVRRRGQEARLRCSPMKGHSHVYWYRQLPEEGLKFMVYLQKENIIDESGMPKERFSAEFPKEGPSILRIQQVVRGDSAAYFCASSPPRTGAYEQYFGPGTRLTVT.

The V and J genes are TRBV27 and TRBJ1-3; D is uncertain. The CDR3 totals 14 residues. The germline gives CDR1 MNHEY, CDR2 SMNVEV (reference sequence). V was pared by 0 bases and J by 3 bases, with 6 bases between. DNA for the CDR3: TGTGCCAGCAGTTTATCAGGGATTGGAAACACCATATATTTT. Amino acid sequence: CASSLSGIGNTIYF.

The chain links TRBV27 to TRBJ1-1; 11 positions match TRBD1. The CDR3 covers 16 residues. Germline V gives CDR1 MNHEY, CDR2 SMNVEV (reference sequence). The V and J ends lost 6 bases and 0 bases, in that order; junction bases with no gene match: 6. CDR3 sequence reads: CASRGQGARLNTEAFF. CDR3 sequence (DNA): TGTGCCAGCAGAGGACAGGGGGCGAGATTGAACACTGAAGCTTTCTTT.

This clone was observed once. This sequence joins TRBV28 and TRBJ2-2; no clear D gene. Germline V CDR1 and CDR2: MDHEN, SYDVKM. The CDR3 has 15 amino acids. V lost 7 bases, J lost 4 bases, and 16 bases lay in between. CDR3 bases: TGTGCCAGCACCAACTCCGGGCCCCTCACCGGGGAGCTGTTTTTT. This encodes CASTNSGPLTGELFF.

This clone turned up a few times. The same CDR3 arises from other DNA sequences in this sample as well. This chain links TRBV5-1 with TRBJ1-5; 7 bases are shared with TRBD1. Trimming took 4 bases from V and 2 from J; bases not matched to a gene: 3. This CDR3 has 14 residues. Germline CDR1 reads SGHRS; CDR2 reads YFSETQ. CDR3 nucleotide sequence: TGCGCCAGCAGCCCAGGGGGTGGCAATCAGCCCCAGCATTTT. This translates into CASSPGGGNQPQHF. The full variable domain, its missing parts supplied by reference TRBV5-1 and TRBJ1-5, is KAGVTQTPRYLIKTRGQQVTLSCSPISGHRSVSWYQQTPGQGLQFLFEYFSETQRNKGNFPGRFSGRQFSNSRSEMNVSTLELGDSALYLCASSPGGGNQPQHFGDGTRLSIL.

This chain uses TRBV7-9 with TRBJ2-5; D ambiguous. The germline V gene has CDR1 SEHNR and CDR2 FQNEAQ (reference sequence). CDR3 length: 15 residues. The V end lost 3 bases, the J end lost 3 bases, and 14 bases lay between the germline ends. The CDR3 sequence: CASSFFPEQKETQYF. The DNA of the CDR3 is TGTGCCAGCAGCTTTTTCCCGGAGCAGAAAGAGACCCAGTACTTC.

CDR3 region: CASTLTANYGYTF. The CDR3 coding sequence is TGTGCCAGCACCTTGACAGCCAACTATGGCTACACCTTC. The V and J genes are TRBV12-3 or TRBV12-4 and TRBJ1-2, with D perhaps matching TRBD1 (5 bases). Trimming left V 7 bases short and J 2 bases short, with 11 bases between. The CDR3 extends over 13 amino acids.

Here the CDR3 DNA reads TGTGCCAGCTCAGACAGGGGGCCCTACAATGAGCAGTTCTTC. This encodes CASSDRGPYNEQFF. The J gene is TRBJ2-1, the V gene TRBV18; TRBD1 matches at 10 bases. The CDR3 has 14 amino acids. V shed 5 bases, J shed 2 bases, and the junction held 0 bases outside the gene matches. CDR1 KGHSH and CDR2 LQKENI come from the germline V gene.

The chain links TRBV6-5 to TRBJ1-1; D uncertain. The germline gives CDR1 MNHEY, CDR2 SVGAGI. CDR3 size: 14 residues. Trimming took 6 bases from V and 1 from J, leaving 12 bases between them. The CDR3 loop reads CASRYPQTNTEAFF. Written as DNA, the CDR3 is TGTGCCAGCAGGTACCCGCAGACGAACACTGAAGCTTTCTTT.

The J gene is TRBJ1-1, the V gene TRBV28, with D maybe TRBD1 (6 bases). V was trimmed by 3 bases and J by 5 bases, leaving 13 bases between them. The germline gives CDR1 MDHEN, CDR2 SYDVKM. The CDR3 spans 14 residues. The CDR3 region has the DNA TGTGCCAGCAGTTTCCAACGGGGGCGAACTGAAGCTTTCTTT. It yields the protein CASSFQRGRTEAFF.

V is TRBV3-1 (or the pseudogene TRBV3-2) and J is TRBJ1-2, with TRBD1 identical over 7 bases. CDR1 LGHDT and CDR2 YNNKEL come from the germline V gene (reference sequence). This CDR3 is 16 amino acids long. J gave up 4 bases and V 1 base, and 9 bases lay outside the gene matches. CDR3 bases: TGTGCCAGCAGCCAAGGGGACAGCCTCCGAGGCTATGGCTACACCTTC. Translating it yields CASSQGDSLRGYGYTF.

This chain joins TRBV3-1 (or the pseudogene TRBV3-2) and TRBJ2-7, with a weak D call TRBD1 (5 bases). This CDR3 contains 12 residues. Germline CDR1 and CDR2: LGHDT and YNNKEL (reference sequence). V was cut by 3 bases and J by 3 bases, with 6 bases left in between. The CDR3 DNA follows: TGTGCCAGCAGCCACAGGGACTACGAGCAGTACTTC. It encodes CASSHRDYEQYF.

This clone has just one count. The chain uses TRBV19 and TRBJ1-2; no definite D call. CDR3 size: 11 residues. The V gene's germline CDR1 is LNHDA and CDR2 SQIVND (reference sequence). The V end lost 5 bases, the J end lost 6 bases, and 7 bases lay between the germline ends. CDR3 region: CASSFRHGYTF. The CDR3 nucleotides are TGTGCCAGTAGTTTTAGACATGGCTACACCTTC.

This chain connects TRBV5-8 to TRBJ1-1; 8 bases fit TRBD1. Germline CDR1 SGHTS, CDR2 YDEGEE. Trimming at V came to 4 bases and at J to 5 bases, leaving 10 bases not matched to a gene. The CDR3 runs 15 residues. The CDR3: CASSDPHRGTTEAFF. The CDR3 region has the DNA TGTGCCAGCAGCGATCCTCACAGGGGGACGACTGAAGCTTTCTTT.

V gene TRBV5-5 combines with J gene TRBJ1-4; D gene ambiguous. Trimming stripped 4 bases from V and 6 bases from J, with 10 bases between. This CDR3 comprises 13 residues. CDR1 is SGHKS, CDR2 YYEKEE, per germline (reference sequence). CDR3 protein: CASSPVIHEKLFF. CDR3 coding DNA: TGTGCCAGCAGCCCTGTAATCCATGAAAAACTGTTTTTT. The full variable domain, in which reference TRBV5-5 and TRBJ1-4 provide the parts outside the CDR3, is DAGVTQSPTHLIKTRGQQVTLRCSPISGHKSVSWYQQVLGQGPQFIFQYYEKEERGRGNFPDRFSARQFPNYSSELNVNALLLGDSALYLCASSPVIHEKLFFGSGTQLSVL.

This clone appeared a few times. The chain combines TRBV30 with TRBJ2-1, with TRBD2 matching over 9 bases. Germline V gene sequence: CDR1 GTSNPN, CDR2 SVGIG (reference sequence). This CDR3 comprises 17 residues. V lost 3 bases and J lost 2; bases outside the gene matches: 11. CDR3 amino acids: CAWRASYGGGAYNEQFF. CDR3 nucleotides: TGTGCCTGGAGAGCCTCTTATGGCGGGGGGGCCTACAATGAGCAGTTCTTC.

V is TRBV6-1 and J is TRBJ2-3, with D perhaps matching TRBD2 (5 bases). Germline CDR1 MNHNS, CDR2 SASEGT. Between the trimmed V and J ends, which lost 0 bases and 6 bases, there was a span of 16 bases. The length of the CDR3 is 16 residues. This chain's CDR3 is CASSEAGEGFGDTQYF. The CDR3 DNA is TGTGCCAGCAGTGAAGCCGGGGAAGGGTTCGGCGATACGCAGTATTTT.

The chain recombines TRBV6-5 with TRBJ1-2; TRBD1 is a possible D gene (5 bases). The CDR3 is made up of 14 amino acids. CDR1 and CDR2 (germline): MNHEY, SVGAGI. With 5 bases removed from V and 6 bases from J, the gap between germline ends came to 16 bases. This chain's CDR3 is CASSLTRGSNGYTF. In DNA, the CDR3 is TGTGCCAGCAGTCTTACTCGGGGCTCCAATGGCTACACCTTC.

The J gene is TRBJ1-1, the V gene TRBV6-5; TRBD1 might be the D (6 bases). Trimming shortened V by 6 bases and J by 7 bases, and 9 bases separated the two germline ends. This CDR3 spans 11 amino acids. CDR1 is MNHEY and CDR2 is SVGAGI in the germline V gene. The CDR3 nucleotides read TGTGCCAGCAGCGGGACATATGAAGCTTTCTTT. This sequence encodes CASSGTYEAFF.

The CDR3 sequence: CASSLWQASNQPQHF. The DNA of the CDR3 is TGTGCCAGCAGCTTGTGGCAAGCTAGCAATCAGCCCCAGCATTTT. The chain has TRBV5-6 and TRBJ1-5; D remains unclear. The CDR3 sequence is 15 residues long. Looked up from germline, CDR1 is SGHDT and CDR2 is YYEEEE. The ends were cut back, 1 base at V and 0 bases at J, with 8 bases in the middle.

V and J are TRBV4-1 and TRBJ2-3, with 10 nucleotides matching TRBD1. The CDR3 totals 17 residues. Germline V lookup: CDR1 MGHRA, CDR2 YSYEKL. V gave up 1 base and J gave up 5 bases; unmatched junction bases: 9. CDR3 protein: CASSQGRDRGGVDTQYF. CDR3 bases: TGCGCCAGCAGCCAAGGGAGGGACAGGGGAGGTGTAGATACGCAGTATTTT.

The rearrangement joins TRBV18 to TRBJ1-2, with 7 bases identical to TRBD1. CDR1 and CDR2 from the germline V gene are KGHSH and LQKENI. Unmatched junction bases numbered 9, after V lost 3 bases and J lost 2 bases. The length of the CDR3 is 16 residues. The CDR3 region has the DNA TGTGCCAGCTCACCCCTCGACCGGGACAGAAACTATGGCTACACCTTC. Its translation: CASSPLDRDRNYGYTF.

The chain is built from TRBV5-1 and TRBJ2-1; TRBD1 aligns across 11 bases. The J segment lost 6 bases and the V segment lost 1 base, leaving 3 bases of the junction unmatched. The CDR3 contains 15 residues. From germline, CDR1 is SGHRS and CDR2 YFSETQ. The CDR3 coding sequence is TGCGCCAGCAGCTTGTTCGGGACAGGGGGCAATGAGCAGTTCTTC. Translation gives CASSLFGTGGNEQFF.

The V gene is TRBV6-5, the J gene TRBJ1-2; tentatively, D is TRBD1 (5 bases). The CDR3 is made up of 13 amino acids. Trimming stripped 8 bases from V and 5 bases from J, with 15 bases between. Germline lookup yields CDR1 MNHEY and CDR2 SVGAGI. The CDR3 sequence is CASRPGQPYGYTF. DNA of the CDR3: TGTGCCAGCCGACCGGGGCAACCTTATGGCTACACCTTC.

The chain recombines TRBV4-2 with TRBJ2-7, with D hard to call. The germline V gene has CDR1 LGHNA and CDR2 YNFKEQ. There are 14 residues in the CDR3. V lost 0 bases and J 2 bases, leaving 8 bases between the germline ends. The chain's CDR3 is CASSQDGLTYEQYF. CDR3 DNA sequence: TGTGCCAGCAGCCAAGATGGGCTGACCTACGAGCAGTACTTC.

The chain couples TRBV28 to TRBJ2-7; the match to TRBD2 covers 9 bases. Trimming cost V 3 bases and J 4 bases; bases outside gene matches: 10. In germline, CDR1 is MDHEN, CDR2 SYDVKM. The CDR3 totals 16 residues. CDR3 nucleotide sequence: TGTGCCAGCAGTTTCCGACTAGCGGTTCTTTCGTACGAGCAGTACTTC. It translates to CASSFRLAVLSYEQYF.